Following are 13 T cell receptor beta chains from one sample sequenced in a study of shared clonotypes between healthy human individuals. Clones were read by immunoSEQ multiplex PCR, and TCRdb kept only the in-frame ones, dropping some. The sample yields about a million clones, roughly 80% seen once. Source material: memory CD4+ T cells sorted from blood. Subset: CD45RA-negative fraction. These receptors came from a man between 18 and 29 years old in good health.

There are a few counts of this clone. The chain combines TRBV7-3 with TRBJ2-1; TRBD2 aligns across 14 bases. Germline values: CDR1 SGHTA, CDR2 FQGTGA. The V gene end was trimmed by 6 bases and the J gene end by 8 bases; junction bases not matched to a gene: 9. The CDR3 contains 16 residues. DNA for the CDR3: TGTGCCAGCAGTCCCGGGACTAGCGGGGGAAGTTATGAGCAGTTCTTC. Protein sequence: CASSPGTSGGSYEQFF.

This chain connects TRBV5-6 to TRBJ2-3; TRBD2 is a possible D gene (5 bases). Trimming left V 4 bases short and J 8 bases short, with 8 bases between. This CDR3 has 11 residues. CDR1 SGHDT and CDR2 YYEEEE come from the germline V gene. In DNA form, the CDR3 reads TGTGCCAGCAGCCTGGAGGCTACGCAGTATTTT. Its protein product is CASSLEATQYF.

The V call is TRBV11-2, the J call TRBJ1-3; possible D gene TRBD1, 5 bases. Per the germline V gene, CDR1 is SGHAT and CDR2 is FQNNGV. The CDR3 contains 17 residues. V was pared by 5 bases and J by 0 bases, with 17 bases between. The CDR3 nucleotides read TGTGCCAGCAGCCACTCAACGGGGCCCACCTCTGGAAACACCATATATTTT. It yields the protein CASSHSTGPTSGNTIYF.

V is TRBV9 and J is TRBJ1-2; possibly TRBD1 for D (6 bases). In germline, CDR1 is SGDLS, CDR2 YYNGEE. CDR3 length: 16 amino acids. The V end was cut by 4 bases, the J end by 1 base, with 17 bases between. CDR3 protein: CASSPNDRRFNYGYTF. The CDR3, as DNA: TGTGCCAGCAGCCCAAATGACAGGAGATTTAACTATGGCTACACCTTC.

J is TRBJ2-1 and V is TRBV7-2; 7 bases agree with TRBD2. CDR1 is SGHTA, CDR2 FQGNSA, per germline. Unmatched junction bases numbered 11, after V lost 5 bases and J lost 7 bases. The CDR3 runs to 15 residues. CDR3 bases: TGTGCCAGCAGCCCCGGGACTACCCTCCATAATGAGCAGTTCTTC. Translating it yields CASSPGTTLHNEQFF.

Worth noting for this clone: Other DNA variants within this sample encode the same CDR3. The chain joins TRBV7-9 to TRBJ1-5; D gene unclear. This CDR3 has 15 amino acids. The ends were cut back, 5 bases at V and 3 bases at J, with 14 bases in the middle. Germline V gene data show CDR1 as SEHNR and CDR2 as FQNEAQ (reference sequence). The CDR3 coding sequence is TGTGCCAGCAGCCTAGACGGACGGGACAATCAGCCCCAGCATTTT. It yields the protein CASSLDGRDNQPQHF.

This rearrangement joins TRBV25-1 to TRBJ1-5; maybe TRBD1 (6 bases). Germline-derived CDR1 and CDR2 are MGHDK and SYGVNS. This CDR3 comprises 14 residues. V lost 1 base and J lost 2, with 6 bases in between. The chain's CDR3 is CASSESGGNQPQHF. CDR3 coding DNA: TGTGCCAGCAGTGAATCAGGGGGCAATCAGCCCCAGCATTTT. Drawing the rest from reference TRBV25-1 and TRBJ1-5, the complete variable domain is EADIYQTPRYLVIGTGKKITLECSQTMGHDKMYWYQQDPGMELHLIHYSYGVNSTEKGDLSSESTVSRIRTEHFPLTLESARPSHTSQYLCASSESGGNQPQHFGDGTRLSIL.

As to this clone: Other DNA sequences in the same sample also yield this CDR3. The V and J genes are TRBV18 and TRBJ2-7; D possibly corresponds to TRBD2 (5 bases). The CDR3 has 14 residues. Germline CDR1 reads KGHSH; CDR2 reads LQKENI. The V and J ends lost 3 bases and 4 bases respectively, with 13 bases between them. The CDR3 loop reads CASSPGEGPYEQYF. The CDR3 nucleotides are TGTGCCAGCTCACCTGGAGAGGGCCCGTACGAGCAGTACTTC.

This clone turned up a few times. The rearrangement links TRBV5-1 to TRBJ1-2; TRBD1 is a possible D gene (5 bases). The CDR3 runs 13 residues. Germline V gene sequence: CDR1 SGHRS, CDR2 YFSETQ. Trimming removed 2 bases at V and 6 bases at J, with 11 bases between. CDR3 DNA sequence: TGCGCCAGCAGCTTCGGAGGGGAGAATGGCTACACCTTC. Its protein is CASSFGGENGYTF.

CDR3 loop: CASSPPSSATNEKLFF. As DNA, the CDR3 is TGTGCCAGCTCACCACCCTCAAGTGCAACTAATGAAAAACTGTTTTTT. The rearrangement joins TRBV18 to TRBJ1-4, with D hard to call. The V end was cut by 0 bases, the J end by 0 bases, with 8 bases between. CDR1 KGHSH and CDR2 LQKENI come from the germline V gene. There are 16 residues in the CDR3.

This rearrangement joins TRBV5-6 to TRBJ2-7; tentatively, D is TRBD1 (5 bases). CDR1 and CDR2 (germline): SGHDT, YYEEEE. The V end lost 4 bases, the J end lost 0 bases, and 14 bases lay between the germline ends. This CDR3 region has 15 residues. CDR3 DNA: TGTGCCAGCAGCCTACCTCAGGGAATCTCCTACGAGCAGTACTTC. This translates into CASSLPQGISYEQYF.

This clone was picked up many times. Other nucleotide sequences in the sample specify the same CDR3. This chain links TRBV7-2 with TRBJ1-5; no reliable D call. V lost 1 base, J lost 6 bases, and 7 bases lay in between. The CDR3 spans 13 residues. Germline V gene lookup returns CDR1 SGHTA and CDR2 FQGNSA. The CDR3 is CASSLGGTQPQHF. The CDR3 nucleotides are TGTGCCAGCAGCTTAGGAGGTACTCAGCCCCAGCATTTT.

This clone was observed a handful of times. V and J are TRBV5-1 and TRBJ2-1, with D tentatively TRBD1 (6 bases). Germline CDR1 is SGHRS and CDR2 is YFSETQ. This CDR3 is built from 15 residues. Trimming cost V 4 bases and J 9 bases, with 20 bases left between them. CDR3 amino acids: CASSLPGTDSGEQFF. In DNA form, the CDR3 reads TGCGCCAGCAGCCTTCCCGGGACGGACAGTGGTGAGCAGTTCTTC.